The 19 T cell receptor beta chains listed next were all sequenced from one sample in a study of blood T cell repertoires in COVID-19 (dated by TCRdb to the early 2020s). Libraries were prepared through the immunoSEQ multiplex PCR assay. The clones in this table, taken by TCRdb from immuneACCESS, are in-frame only. Not every clone is retained; where verified, under half of the shortfall comes from an unresolved V gene, and the cause of the rest is unknown. The sample has 150,000 to 200,000 clones on record, over 75% of them singletons. The ten largest account for 6% of the sample. The source material was PBMCs or T cells enriched from blood (not recorded which). The source is a man aged 35 to 55 who had recovered from COVID-19.

V and J are TRBV2 and TRBJ1-5, with D possibly being TRBD1 (6 bases). Germline CDR1 SNHLY, CDR2 FYNNEI. The V gene lost 7 bases and the J gene lost 4 bases, with 11 bases spanning the gap. This CDR3 spans 13 amino acids. CDR3 sequence: CASIGQHNQPQHF. The CDR3, as DNA: TGTGCCAGCATCGGACAGCATAATCAGCCCCAGCATTTT.

The gene calls are TRBV11-2 and TRBJ1-4; D perhaps matches TRBD1 (6 bases). CDR3 length: 15 residues. Germline lookup yields CDR1 SGHAT and CDR2 FQNNGV. Trimming stripped 5 bases from V and 8 bases from J, with 18 bases between. As DNA, the CDR3 is TGTGCCAGCAGCCCGGGCAGGGGCTTTTGGGAAAAACTGTTTTTT. Translated: CASSPGRGFWEKLFF.

The chain links TRBV19 to TRBJ1-2, with 7 bases aligning to TRBD1. The trim removed 0 bases at V and 4 bases at J, leaving 8 bases unmatched. Germline lookup yields CDR1 LNHDA and CDR2 SQIVND (reference sequence). The length of the CDR3 is 16 residues. In DNA form, the CDR3 reads TGTGCCAGTAGTATAGAATCGGGCAGGGGGTCCTATGGCTACACCTTC. Translation gives CASSIESGRGSYGYTF. The whole variable domain, filled in from reference TRBV19 and TRBJ1-2, reads DGGITQSPKYLFRKEGQNVTLSCEQNLNHDAMYWYRQDPGQGLRLIYYSQIVNDFQKGDIAEGYSVSREKKESFPLTVTSAQKNPTAFYLCASSIESGRGSYGYTFGSGTRLTVV.

J is TRBJ2-1 and V is TRBV4-1; 8 bases match TRBD2. Trimming took 0 bases from V and 2 from J; bases not matched to a gene: 6. This CDR3 contains 17 residues. In germline, CDR1 is MGHRA, CDR2 YSYEKL. CDR3 region: CASSQDYGGATYNEQFF. The CDR3 region has the DNA TGCGCCAGCAGCCAAGATTACGGGGGGGCCACCTACAATGAGCAGTTCTTC.

The J gene is TRBJ1-1, the V gene TRBV30, with D unclear. Germline V gene sequence: CDR1 GTSNPN, CDR2 SVGIG (reference sequence). The CDR3 extends over 14 amino acids. V lost 3 bases to trimming and J lost 0 bases, with 11 bases between them. In DNA form, the CDR3 reads TGTGCCTGGAGCCGGTCTTTATTGAACACTGAAGCTTTCTTT. This translates into CAWSRSLLNTEAFF.

The CDR3 DNA reads TGCGCCAGCAGCGTCGGACAGGGGACGGGTGAAAAACTGTTTTTT. Translation: CASSVGQGTGEKLFF. This chain uses TRBV5-1 with TRBJ1-4; 9 positions match TRBD1. The CDR3 is 15 residues long. CDR1 is SGHRS, CDR2 YFSETQ, per germline. V lost 4 bases, J lost 7 bases, and 8 bases stayed unmatched.

The chain couples TRBV19 to TRBJ1-5; 7 nucleotides align to TRBD1. The CDR3 totals 13 residues. In germline, CDR1 is LNHDA, CDR2 SQIVND (reference sequence). With 3 bases clipped from V and 6 bases from J, the junction kept 2 bases outside the gene matches. The CDR3 sequence: CASSMQGGQPQHF. CDR3 DNA: TGTGCCAGTAGTATGCAGGGGGGTCAGCCCCAGCATTTT.

The chain combines TRBV4-2 with TRBJ1-6; TRBD1 matches 10 bases. CDR1 is LGHNA and CDR2 is YNFKEQ in the germline V gene. Trimming at V came to 4 bases and at J to 9 bases, leaving 9 bases not matched to a gene. This CDR3 spans 16 amino acids. The CDR3 is CASSPGEGQGTSPLHF. The CDR3 DNA follows: TGTGCCAGCAGCCCCGGTGAGGGACAGGGGACTTCACCCCTCCACTTT.

This sequence joins TRBV7-6 and TRBJ2-2; D might be TRBD2 (6 bases). V was clipped by 11 bases and J by 5 bases, with 21 bases between them. Germline CDR1 reads SGHVS; CDR2 reads FNYEAQ. This CDR3 region has 15 residues. DNA for the CDR3: TGTGCCTCCCGGAATCGGGGGTGGCAAACCGGGGAGCTGTTTTTT. Translating it yields CASRNRGWQTGELFF.

The rearrangement uses TRBV5-1 and TRBJ2-1; maybe TRBD2 (5 bases). Trimming left V 0 bases short and J 8 bases short, with 12 bases between. CDR3 size: 14 residues. Germline V gene lookup returns CDR1 SGHRS and CDR2 YFSETQ. Here the CDR3 reads CASSLGASSDEQFF. CDR3 in DNA: TGCGCCAGCAGCTTGGGAGCTAGCTCGGATGAGCAGTTCTTC.

This chain links TRBV6-5 with TRBJ2-3, with unresolved D. The CDR3 is 14 amino acids. Germline V CDR1 and CDR2: MNHEY, SVGAGI. Deletions cut 10 bases from V and 2 bases from J, with 16 bases between. The CDR3 coding sequence is TGTGCCATCCAGCGTGCCAGTATCACAGATACGCAGTATTTT. This gives the protein CAIQRASITDTQYF.

The chain carries TRBV2 and TRBJ1-5, with a weak D call TRBD1 (6 bases). The V end was cut by 7 bases, the J end by 4 bases, with 11 bases between. CDR3 length: 13 residues. Germline assignment: CDR1 SNHLY and CDR2 FYNNEI. CDR3 nucleotides: TGTGCCAGCATTCGGGACACTAATCAGCCCCAGCATTTT. Translated, it gives CASIRDTNQPQHF.

The chain uses TRBV6-5 and TRBJ1-4; D might be TRBD1 (5 bases). The germline V gene has CDR1 MNHEY and CDR2 SVGAGI. The CDR3 is made up of 16 amino acids. V was shortened by 3 bases and J by 0 bases, with 11 bases between the two germline ends. The CDR3 DNA reads as TGTGCCAGCAGTTATACCCCAGGGACAACTAATGAAAAACTGTTTTTT. This sequence encodes CASSYTPGTTNEKLFF.

The chain employs TRBV7-8 and TRBJ2-5, with D possibly TRBD1 on 5 matching bases. Per germline, CDR1 SGHVS and CDR2 FQNEAQ. This CDR3 has 14 residues. V lost 1 base and J lost 2, with 8 bases in between. The CDR3 sequence is CASSLEGPQETQYF. The CDR3 DNA reads as TGTGCCAGCAGCTTAGAGGGGCCACAAGAGACCCAGTACTTC.

The chain is built from TRBV6-5 and TRBJ2-1, with TRBD2 identical over 8 bases. Germline CDR1 is MNHEY and CDR2 is SVGAGI. This CDR3 spans 14 amino acids. V trimming: 8 bases; J trimming: 0 bases; junction bases outside the gene matches: 3. CDR3 amino acids: CASQRGPSYNEQFF. CDR3 DNA: TGTGCCAGCCAGCGGGGGCCCTCCTACAATGAGCAGTTCTTC.

The chain links TRBV29-1 to TRBJ1-2; D not certain. This CDR3 is 12 amino acids long. The germline gives CDR1 SQVTM, CDR2 ANQGSEA. V dropped 0 bases and J dropped 7 bases, with 9 bases sitting between them. CDR3 coding DNA: TGCAGCGTTGAAGAACGCGGTGGTGGCTACACCTTC. Translation: CSVEERGGGYTF.

In its sample, this clone was seen once. The chain recombines TRBV5-4 with TRBJ1-4; D is perhaps TRBD1 (5 bases). The CDR3 has 15 amino acids. The ends were cut back, 0 bases at V and 4 bases at J, with 10 bases in the middle. Germline CDR1 is SGHNT and CDR2 is YYREEE (reference sequence). The CDR3 nucleotides are TGTGCCAGCAGCTTGGGCGGGGGGAATAATGAAAAACTGTTTTTT. This sequence encodes CASSLGGGNNEKLFF.

This clone has a single count. The gene calls are TRBV25-1 and TRBJ2-3; 7 bases agree with TRBD2. Germline loops: CDR1 MGHDK, CDR2 SYGVNS. This CDR3 spans 12 amino acids. With V trimmed by 8 bases and J by 1 base, 0 bases remained unmatched. This CDR3 reads CASGGGTDTQYF. The CDR3 DNA reads TGTGCCAGCGGGGGGGGCACAGATACGCAGTATTTT.

The V gene is TRBV7-6, the J gene TRBJ2-5; the D gene is possibly TRBD2 (6 bases). V dropped 1 base and J dropped 5 bases, with 14 bases sitting between them. Germline V CDR1 and CDR2: SGHVS, FNYEAQ. CDR3 length: 15 residues. This chain's CDR3 is CASSLGEAGYETQYF. CDR3 coding DNA: TGTGCCAGCAGCTTAGGGGAGGCGGGGTATGAGACCCAGTACTTC.